This is a list of T cell receptor beta chains from one sample in a study of graft-versus-host responses after intestinal transplantation. TCRdb keeps only in-frame clones here, not all; method: immunoSEQ multiplex PCR. The sample has about 110,000 clones, 80% to 95% seen once. Which antigens these TCRs recognize remains unknown. The sample here was unstimulated CD8+ T cells sorted from spleen or lymph node cells, taken before intestinal transplant. The receptors were sampled from a human donor who received an intestinal transplant. Each CDR3 is given with its conserved first and last residue. A D gene is named only where the DNA matches it firmly. Clone size is not always given. Where it is, it says once, few, many or a class for expanded clones.

CDR3 DNA: TGTGCCAGTAGTATAGTTGGGGGCGGCTCCTACGAGCAGTACTTC
CDR3 protein: CASSIVGGGSYEQYF
D gene: -
J gene: TRBJ2-7
V gene: TRBV19
clone size: -

CDR3 DNA: TGTGCCAGCAGCTGGAGGACTAGCGGAAGCAATGAGCAGTTCTTC
CDR3 protein: CASSWRTSGSNEQFF
D gene: TRBD2
J gene: TRBJ2-1
V gene: TRBV5-4
clone size: -

CDR3 DNA: TGTGCCAGCAGTGAAGGCGGTAGCTCCTACGAGCAGTACTTC
CDR3 protein: CASSEGGSSYEQYF
D gene: -
J gene: TRBJ2-7
V gene: TRBV2
clone size: -

CDR3 DNA: TGTGCCAGTACCCCAGGCCGTGATGAGCAGTTCTTC
CDR3 protein: CASTPGRDEQFF
D gene: -
J gene: TRBJ2-1
V gene: TRBV19
clone size: few

CDR3 DNA: TGTGCCAGCAGCTTTGAGTCTCAAGAGACCCAGTACTTC
CDR3 protein: CASSFESQETQYF
D gene: -
J gene: TRBJ2-5
V gene: TRBV7-8
clone size: -

CDR3 DNA: TGCGCCAGCAGCAGCGGAGGGAAGGCTTTCTTT
CDR3 protein: CASSSGGKAFF
D gene: -
J gene: TRBJ1-1
V gene: TRBV5-1
clone size: -

CDR3 DNA: TGCGCCAGCAGCTTCCGGGACAGATCTTACAATGAGCAGTTCTTC
CDR3 protein: CASSFRDRSYNEQFF
D gene: TRBD1
J gene: TRBJ2-1
V gene: TRBV5-1
clone size: -

CDR3 DNA: TGTGCCAGCAGCATGGTGGGGGGTGAGCAGTTCTTC
CDR3 protein: CASSMVGGEQFF
D gene: -
J gene: TRBJ2-1
V gene: TRBV6-1
clone size: -

CDR3 DNA: TGTGCCAGCAGTGAAGGTGCAGGTTGGTTGAACACTGAAGCTTTCTTT
CDR3 protein: CASSEGAGWLNTEAFF
D gene: -
J gene: TRBJ1-1
V gene: TRBV6-1
clone size: -

CDR3 DNA: TGTGCCAGCAGCTTAGATTCGGGTGGGCCCAACGTGGGTACGCAGTATTTT
CDR3 protein: CASSLDSGGPNVGTQYF
D gene: -
J gene: TRBJ2-3
V gene: TRBV11-2
clone size: -

CDR3 DNA: TGTGCCAGCAGTCAAAAGGGACTAGCGGACAGGGACGAGCAGTACTTC
CDR3 protein: CASSQKGLADRDEQYF
D gene: TRBD2
J gene: TRBJ2-7
V gene: TRBV27
clone size: -

CDR3 DNA: TGCGCCAGCAGCCAAGATCGCTACGAGCAGTACTTC
CDR3 protein: CASSQDRYEQYF
D gene: -
J gene: TRBJ2-7
V gene: TRBV4-1
clone size: -

CDR3 DNA: TGTGCCATCAGTGAGTTGAGCGGGAGGGGTGAGCAGTACTTC
CDR3 protein: CAISELSGRGEQYF
D gene: TRBD2
J gene: TRBJ2-7
V gene: TRBV10-3
clone size: -

CDR3 DNA: TGTGCCAGCAGCTCCGGGACAGGGGCCTATGGCTACACCTTC
CDR3 protein: CASSSGTGAYGYTF
D gene: TRBD1
J gene: TRBJ1-2
V gene: TRBV13
clone size: -

CDR3 DNA: TGTGCCAGCAGTGAAAGGGGCCCGGGCACTGAAGCTTTCTTT
CDR3 protein: CASSERGPGTEAFF
D gene: -
J gene: TRBJ1-1
V gene: TRBV6-1
clone size: once

CDR3 DNA: TGTGCCAGCAGCTTAGGTAGCGGACCGTCCTACGAGCAGTACTTC
CDR3 protein: CASSLGSGPSYEQYF
D gene: -
J gene: TRBJ2-7
V gene: TRBV7-9
clone size: -

CDR3 DNA: TGTGCCAGCAGTTTTTCAGGCCTACCGGGAGGCTACACCTTC
CDR3 protein: CASSFSGLPGGYTF
D gene: -
J gene: TRBJ1-2
V gene: TRBV6-5
clone size: -

CDR3 DNA: TGTGCCAGCAGTTTCGACAGGGGAAGCTACGAGCAGTACTTC
CDR3 protein: CASSFDRGSYEQYF
D gene: TRBD1
J gene: TRBJ2-7
V gene: TRBV28
clone size: -

CDR3 DNA: TGTGCCAGCAGTTCAGACCCAATAGGGAACTACGAGCAGTACTTC
CDR3 protein: CASSSDPIGNYEQYF
D gene: -
J gene: TRBJ2-7
V gene: TRBV6-5
clone size: once

CDR3 DNA: TGTGCCAGCAGTGAAGAATCTGGCGGGTGGGGATTAACAGATACGCAGTATTTT
CDR3 protein: CASSEESGGWGLTDTQYF
D gene: -
J gene: TRBJ2-3
V gene: TRBV2
clone size: -

CDR3 DNA: TGTGCCAGCAGTTATATCGACAGCTCCTACGAGCAGTACTTC
CDR3 protein: CASSYIDSSYEQYF
D gene: -
J gene: TRBJ2-7
V gene: TRBV6-5
clone size: once

CDR3 DNA: TGTGCCAGTAGTCCCGGGACAGGGGGCCCCTACGAGCAGTACTTC
CDR3 protein: CASSPGTGGPYEQYF
D gene: TRBD1
J gene: TRBJ2-7
V gene: TRBV19
clone size: -

CDR3 DNA: TGTGCCAGCAGCCCGGGACTAGGCTACGAGCAGTACTTC
CDR3 protein: CASSPGLGYEQYF
D gene: TRBD2
J gene: TRBJ2-7
V gene: TRBV13
clone size: -

CDR3 DNA: TGTGCCAGCAGTGAAGCTCGGGGCAGTTCCTACGAGCAGTACTTC
CDR3 protein: CASSEARGSSYEQYF
D gene: -
J gene: TRBJ2-7
V gene: TRBV6-1
clone size: -

CDR3 DNA: TGTGCCAGCAGCAGCTCCGGGGGACGAGGAGCTGAAGCTTTCTTT
CDR3 protein: CASSSSGGRGAEAFF
D gene: -
J gene: TRBJ1-1
V gene: TRBV7-2
clone size: -

CDR3 DNA: TGTGCCAGCAGTTTAGTAGCGTCAGAGCAGTTCTTC
CDR3 protein: CASSLVASEQFF
D gene: -
J gene: TRBJ2-1
V gene: TRBV28
clone size: -

CDR3 DNA: TGTGCCAGCAGAGGGTATCCGAGCTCCTACGAGCAGTACTTC
CDR3 protein: CASRGYPSSYEQYF
D gene: -
J gene: TRBJ2-7
V gene: TRBV5-4
clone size: -